The 27 T cell receptor beta chains reported below all come from one sample, sequenced in a study of blood T cell repertoires in COVID-19. Repertoires were generated with immunoSEQ multiplex PCR, while TCRdb's copy carries only in-frame clones and drops some. The sample consists of approximately 90,000 clones, roughly 80% of them appearing once. Sequenced sample: peripheral blood. These receptors were collected from a man aged 80 or over with active or convalescent COVID-19.

V gene TRBV27 combines with J gene TRBJ1-5, with D possibly matching TRBD1 (6 bases). V lost 6 bases, J lost 0 bases, and 12 bases lay in between. Per the germline V gene, CDR1 is MNHEY and CDR2 is SMNVEV (reference sequence). This CDR3 is 15 amino acids long. The CDR3 DNA follows: TGTGCCAGCAGGCAGACAGGACTTAGCAATCAGCCCCAGCATTTT. This codes for CASRQTGLSNQPQHF.

The chain carries TRBV27 and TRBJ2-3, with a possible D match to TRBD1 (5 bases). CDR1 is MNHEY, CDR2 SMNVEV, per germline (reference sequence). V lost 0 bases and J 6 bases, leaving 7 bases between the germline ends. This CDR3 spans 13 amino acids. The CDR3 bases are TGTGCCAGCAGTTTATCACCAGGGGATACGCAGTATTTT. Encoded protein: CASSLSPGDTQYF.

This chain connects TRBV5-1 to TRBJ1-1; D not resolved. Trimming cost V 5 bases and J 2 bases, with 10 bases left between them. CDR3 length: 13 amino acids. Looked up from germline, CDR1 is SGHRS and CDR2 is YFSETQ. The chain's CDR3 is CASSGHPNTEAFF. As DNA, the CDR3 is TGCGCCAGCAGTGGGCACCCTAACACTGAAGCTTTCTTT.

The chain uses TRBV6-9 and TRBJ2-7; maybe TRBD1 (6 bases). The CDR3 contains 12 residues. Deletions cut 2 bases from V and 9 bases from J, with 11 bases between. CDR1 is MNHGY and CDR2 is SVAAGI in the germline V gene. The DNA for the CDR3 is TGTGCCAGCAGTTATCCAGGGGAGAGGCAGTACTTC. Protein sequence: CASSYPGERQYF.

This clone was seen a few times. The chain carries TRBV10-3 and TRBJ1-2; D is possibly TRBD1 (5 bases). V was shortened by 11 bases and J by 3 bases, with 13 bases between the two germline ends. CDR1 is ENHRY and CDR2 is SYGVKD in the germline V gene. The CDR3 has 12 amino acids. CDR3 amino acids: CASKIGDYGYTF. In nucleotides, the CDR3 is TGTGCCTCCAAAATAGGGGACTATGGCTACACCTTC.

The CDR3 sequence: CASSLVGQGPYEQYF. In DNA, the CDR3 is TGTGCCAGCAGCTTAGTAGGCCAGGGCCCCTACGAGCAGTACTTC. This chain joins TRBV7-8 and TRBJ2-7; a weak D match, TRBD1 (5 bases). Trimming took off 1 base at V and 2 bases at J, with 12 bases between the two ends. This CDR3 contains 15 residues. The germline V gene has CDR1 SGHVS and CDR2 FQNEAQ.

This chain joins TRBV29-1 and TRBJ1-1, with 9 bases that match TRBD1. Germline trimming cut 4 bases from V and 7 bases from J; bases unmatched to any gene: 1. The length of the CDR3 is 11 residues. The germline V gene encodes CDR1 SQVTM and CDR2 ANQGSEA. The CDR3 is CSVAGQGEAFF. The CDR3 region has the DNA TGCAGCGTTGCGGGACAGGGTGAAGCTTTCTTT.

The chain employs TRBV24-1 and TRBJ2-2; D remains unclear. V lost 3 bases and J 6 bases, leaving 13 bases between the germline ends. CDR1 and CDR2 from the germline V gene are KGHDR and SFDVKD. CDR3 length: 15 residues. CDR3 amino acids: CATSDNMGVAGELFF. The DNA of the CDR3 is TGTGCCACCAGTGATAACATGGGCGTCGCCGGGGAGCTGTTTTTT.

The chain couples TRBV2 to TRBJ2-4; D is possibly TRBD1 (6 bases). V lost 6 bases and J lost 9, with 21 bases in between. This CDR3 is built from 15 residues. Germline lookup yields CDR1 SNHLY and CDR2 FYNNEI. CDR3 region: CASSNRRPGEGIQYF. CDR3 DNA: TGTGCCAGCAGCAACAGGAGACCAGGGGAAGGCATTCAGTACTTC.

V and J are TRBV5-6 and TRBJ2-3; weak D call: TRBD2 (6 bases). V gave up 0 bases and J gave up 0 bases, with 14 bases separating them. CDR1 is SGHDT and CDR2 is YYEEEE in the germline V gene. This CDR3 spans 17 amino acids. The CDR3 DNA follows: TGTGCCAGCAGCTTGGCGGGGCTAGCGACTAGCACAGATACGCAGTATTTT. Its translation is CASSLAGLATSTDTQYF.

The chain is built from TRBV19 and TRBJ2-2, with 7 bases lining up with TRBD2. V was pared by 4 bases and J by 7 bases, with 9 bases of the junction left unmatched. The CDR3 runs to 15 residues. Germline V lookup: CDR1 LNHDA, CDR2 SQIVND (reference sequence). CDR3 in DNA: TGTGCCAGTAGTACACGGACTAGTCCCAGCGGGGAGCTGTTTTTT. This gives the protein CASSTRTSPSGELFF.

The CDR3 nucleotides read TGTGCCAGTAGCCAGACAGGGTGGGGGCAGCCCCAGCATTTT. Its translation is CASSQTGWGQPQHF. The rearrangement links TRBV19 to TRBJ1-5; 7 nucleotides match TRBD1. The CDR3 has 14 residues. The V and J ends lost 6 bases and 7 bases, in that order; junction bases with no gene match: 9. CDR1 and CDR2 from the germline V gene are LNHDA and SQIVND (reference sequence).

In the case of this clone: One end of the junction varies from germline; a read error may be responsible. The chain links TRBV5-1 to TRBJ2-6; D gene unclear. Germline values: CDR1 SGHRS, CDR2 YFSETQ. This CDR3 has 15 residues. The CDR3 loop is CASRLDGSGANVLTF. CDR3 nucleotide sequence: TGCGCCAGCAGATTGGACGGCTCTGGGGCCAACGTCCTGACTTTC.

The chain combines TRBV9 with TRBJ2-3, with a weak D call TRBD1 (5 bases). The CDR3 length is 15 residues. Trimming shortened V by 4 bases and J by 2 bases, and 14 bases separated the two germline ends. The germline CDR1 and CDR2 sequences are SGDLS and YYNGEE. The CDR3 protein is CASSPRVGATDTQYF. In DNA form, the CDR3 reads TGTGCCAGCAGCCCCCGAGTAGGGGCCACAGATACGCAGTATTTT.

The chain links TRBV19 to TRBJ2-1; 11 bases line up with TRBD2. J was trimmed by 9 bases and V by 2 bases; bases with no gene match: 12. This CDR3 region has 17 residues. Germline assignment: CDR1 LNHDA and CDR2 SQIVND (reference sequence). The CDR3 nucleotides read TGTGCCAGTAGTATATTAGGACTAGCGGGTCCAGTGGGTGAGCAGTTCTTC. This sequence encodes CASSILGLAGPVGEQFF.

This clone has just a few counts. The J gene is TRBJ2-2, the V gene TRBV14; the D gene is possibly TRBD1 (5 bases). Germline V CDR1 and CDR2: SGHDN, FVKESK. Between the trimmed V and J ends, which lost 3 bases and 4 bases, there was a span of 15 bases. The CDR3 extends over 16 amino acids. The chain's CDR3 is CASSQLGRARTGELFF. The CDR3 DNA sequence: TGTGCCAGCAGCCAGCTAGGCAGGGCGCGCACCGGGGAGCTGTTTTTT.

CDR3 in amino acids: CASSLERGSGYTF. The CDR3 nucleotides read TGCGCCAGCAGCTTGGAAAGGGGAAGCGGCTACACCTTC. The chain joins TRBV5-1 to TRBJ1-2, with D possibly matching TRBD1 (5 bases). Germline CDR1 is SGHRS and CDR2 is YFSETQ. The CDR3 is 13 residues long. With 0 bases removed from V and 8 bases from J, the gap between germline ends came to 11 bases.

The chain couples TRBV18 to TRBJ2-7; weak D call: TRBD2 (7 bases). Trimming stripped 0 bases from V and 12 bases from J, with 18 bases between. The CDR3 spans 14 residues. Germline V gives CDR1 KGHSH, CDR2 LQKENI. CDR3 DNA: TGTGCCAGCTCACCACCTGGGGGGGCTCGGGGCCGGTACTTC. Its translation is CASSPPGGARGRYF.

This clone has just one count. The chain links TRBV4-2 to TRBJ2-1; tentative D call: TRBD1 (6 bases). This CDR3 is built from 12 residues. Germline CDR1 is LGHNA and CDR2 is YNFKEQ. The V end was cut by 4 bases, the J end by 8 bases, with 9 bases between. In nucleotides, the CDR3 is TGTGCCAGCAGCCTGACAGGCGATGAGCAGTTCTTC. Amino acid sequence: CASSLTGDEQFF.

This clone was detected a few times. V gene TRBV11-2 combines with J gene TRBJ1-6, with D unclear. The V end was cut by 1 base, the J end by 7 bases, with 8 bases between. The CDR3 is 14 residues long. Germline-derived CDR1 and CDR2 are SGHAT and FQNNGV. The CDR3 loop is CASSLANLNSPLHF. The CDR3 region has the DNA TGTGCCAGCAGCTTAGCAAACTTAAATTCACCCCTCCACTTT. The whole variable domain, remainder taken from reference TRBV11-2 and TRBJ1-6, is EAGVAQSPRYKIIEKRQSVAFWCNPISGHATLYWYQQILGQGPKLLIQFQNNGVVDDSQLPKDRFSAERLKGVDSTLKIQPAKLEDSAVYLCASSLANLNSPLHFGNGTRLTVT.

This clone has just one count. The rearrangement uses TRBV5-8 and TRBJ1-5; 7 bases are a match to TRBD1. There are 15 residues in the CDR3. V lost 5 bases and J lost 3; bases outside the gene matches: 8. Germline CDR1 is SGHTS and CDR2 is YDEGEE. CDR3 residues: CASSLTGDNNQPQHF. The CDR3 DNA reads as TGTGCCAGCAGTCTAACAGGGGATAACAATCAGCCCCAGCATTTT. The variable domain in full, completed from reference TRBV5-8 and TRBJ1-5, reads EAGVTQSPTHLIKTRGQQATLRCSPISGHTSVYWYQQALGLGLQFLLWYDEGEERNRGNFPPRFSGRQFPNYSSELNVNALELEDSALYLCASSLTGDNNQPQHFGDGTRLSIL.

This clone turned up a few times. The chain is built from TRBV14 and TRBJ2-1; 13 bases match TRBD2. Germline lookup yields CDR1 SGHDN and CDR2 FVKESK. The CDR3 length is 15 residues. Trimming took 4 bases from V and 9 from J; bases not matched to a gene: 6. In nucleotides, the CDR3 is TGTGCCAGCAGCCGAGGACTAGCGGGGGTTGGTGAGCAGTTCTTC. This translates into CASSRGLAGVGEQFF.

J is TRBJ2-5 and V is TRBV21-1; the tabulated D call, TRBD2, remains unverified against the DNA. TRBV21-1 is flagged as a pseudogene. There are 18 residues in the CDR3. CDR3 DNA: TGTGCCAGCAGCAAACTTGGCGGGGGGTCAGAAAAGGATGAGACCCAGTACTTC. This gives the protein CASSKLGGGSEKDETQYF.

The chain links TRBV2 to TRBJ2-7; 7 bases line up with TRBD1. This CDR3 spans 13 amino acids. The germline gives CDR1 SNHLY, CDR2 FYNNEI. Germline trimming cut 8 bases from V and 2 bases from J; bases unmatched to any gene: 6. For the CDR3, the DNA is TGTGCCAGCCACCTCACAGGGGCCTACGAGCAGTACTTC. Its protein is CASHLTGAYEQYF.

The gene calls are TRBV10-1 and TRBJ2-1, with 10 bases matching TRBD1. CDR3 length: 15 amino acids. V shed 4 bases, J shed 10 bases, and the junction held 10 bases outside the gene matches. Germline V gene lookup returns CDR1 WNHNN and CDR2 SYGVQD (reference sequence). CDR3 sequence: CASSARDRGRREQFF. The CDR3 DNA reads TGCGCCAGCAGTGCCCGGGACAGGGGAAGGAGGGAGCAGTTCTTC.

V and J are TRBV9 and TRBJ2-3; no clear D gene. Looked up from germline, CDR1 is SGDLS and CDR2 is YYNGEE. The CDR3 has 14 residues. Trimming shortened V by 6 bases and J by 0 bases, and 11 bases separated the two germline ends. For the CDR3, the DNA is TGTGCCAGCACCCCGGTTGCTAGCACAGATACGCAGTATTTT. It translates to CASTPVASTDTQYF.

V usage is TRBV19 and J usage is TRBJ2-5, with no clear D. Germline values: CDR1 LNHDA, CDR2 SQIVND (reference sequence). CDR3 size: 13 residues. V lost 5 bases and J 5 bases, leaving 12 bases between the germline ends. The DNA of the CDR3 is TGTGCCAGTAGTGGCGGCCCATGGGAGACCCAGTACTTC. Encoded protein: CASSGGPWETQYF.